Below, 5 T cell receptor beta chains from the same sample are listed, as sequenced in a study of control samples from healthy donors and cancer patients. Some clones are missing from TCRdb's copy, which holds only in-frame ones; the method was immunoSEQ multiplex PCR. The table has fewer than 85,000 clones, around 93% seen once. The sequenced material came from blood. Receptors originate from a woman in her twenties or thirties in good health.

This chain joins TRBV30 and TRBJ1-1; D perhaps matches TRBD1 (5 bases). The CDR3 spans 13 residues. Germline V gene data show CDR1 as GTSNPN and CDR2 as SVGIG (reference sequence). The ends were cut back, 5 bases at V and 7 bases at J, with 17 bases in the middle. The DNA of the CDR3 is TGTGCCTGGGGATATCTGGGTCAGGGTGAAGCTTTCTTT. It encodes CAWGYLGQGEAFF.

The rearrangement links TRBV2 to TRBJ1-4, with no clear D. V was trimmed by 5 bases and J by 4 bases, leaving 11 bases between them. The germline V gene has CDR1 SNHLY and CDR2 FYNNEI. The CDR3 is 14 amino acids. Written as DNA, the CDR3 is TGTGCCAGCAGTCAAGGAAGGCTTAATGAAAAACTGTTTTTT. This translates into CASSQGRLNEKLFF.

The chain has TRBV4-1 and TRBJ2-7, with TRBD2 as a possible D gene (5 bases). Germline CDR1 MGHRA, CDR2 YSYEKL. V lost 4 bases to trimming and J lost 3 bases, with 13 bases between them. The CDR3 extends over 14 amino acids. The CDR3 coding sequence is TGCGCCAGCAGCCCCGGGCAGACTAACTACGAGCAGTACTTC. It specifies CASSPGQTNYEQYF.

The V and J genes are TRBV10-2 and TRBJ2-7, with D uncertain. Germline loops: CDR1 WSHSY, CDR2 SAAADI. This CDR3 has 14 amino acids. The V end lost 6 bases, the J end lost 2 bases, and 14 bases lay between the germline ends. Here the CDR3 reads CASSRTAGTYEQYF. The CDR3 DNA is TGCGCCAGCAGCAGGACGGCTGGTACCTACGAGCAGTACTTC.

The rearrangement joins TRBV15 to TRBJ2-3; 10 nucleotides match TRBD1. The length of the CDR3 is 16 residues. Germline loops: CDR1 LNHNV, CDR2 YYDKDF (reference sequence). J gave up 6 bases and V 5 bases, and 11 bases lay outside the gene matches. CDR3 sequence (DNA): TGTGCCACCAGCCCAGGGGGGACAGGGGCCTTTGATACGCAGTATTTT. Amino acid sequence: CATSPGGTGAFDTQYF.